The 5 T cell receptor beta chains in this list originate from one sample, sequenced in a study of response to subunit inactivated influenza vaccine. Each CDR3 protein is one row after TCRdb ran MiXCR on the RT-PCR reads. The table lists roughly 710,000 distinct CDR3 sequences, 14% of them singletons, with less than 8.5% in the top ten. The starting material was PBMCs from blood, obtained less than 15 days before vaccination. The receptors come from a man aged 45-60 years who received an inactivated influenza vaccine.

This clonotype occurred many times. The V and J genes are TRBV7-2 and TRBJ2-3; weak D call: TRBD2 (6 bases). V was trimmed by 4 bases and J by 4 bases, leaving 9 bases between them. This CDR3 is built from 13 residues. Germline V gene sequence: CDR1 SGHTA, CDR2 FQGNSA. In DNA form, the CDR3 reads TGTGCCAGCAGCTCTCGGGAGTCAGATACGCAGTATTTT. It is translated as CASSSRESDTQYF.

This clonotype appeared many times. The V gene is TRBV5-6, the J gene TRBJ2-7; D is ambiguous. Germline CDR1 reads SGHDT; CDR2 reads YYEEEE. There are 15 residues in the CDR3. V gave up 5 bases and J gave up 4 bases, with 19 bases separating them. CDR3 DNA sequence: TGTGCCAGCAGTTCTACACGGGTTTTACCTTACGAGCAGTACTTC. Translation: CASSSTRVLPYEQYF.

The sample holds many counts of this clonotype. The J gene is TRBJ2-3, the V gene TRBV7-9; the match to TRBD1 covers 7 bases. This CDR3 region has 15 residues. The germline V gene encodes CDR1 SEHNR and CDR2 FQNEAQ (reference sequence). The V and J ends lost 5 bases and 2 bases, in that order; junction bases with no gene match: 7. CDR3: CASSTTGQATDTQYF. The CDR3, as DNA: TGTGCCAGCAGCACAACCGGACAGGCCACAGATACGCAGTATTTT.

The chain combines TRBV11-2 with TRBJ2-7, with D tentatively TRBD1 (5 bases). Trimming stripped 4 bases from V and 3 bases from J, with 28 bases between. The CDR3 extends over 19 amino acids. The germline V gene has CDR1 SGHAT and CDR2 FQNNGV. The CDR3 loop reads CASSSTRARLRSLNYEQYF. CDR3 sequence (DNA): TGTGCCAGCAGCTCGACCAGGGCCCGGTTACGGTCCCTGAACTACGAGCAGTACTTC.

The chain has TRBV4-3 and TRBJ2-2; unclear D gene. Germline loops: CDR1 LGHNA, CDR2 YSLEER. Trimming cost V 4 bases and J 6 bases, with 12 bases left between them. The CDR3 covers 14 residues. Here the CDR3 reads CASSRRIDAGELFF. The CDR3, as DNA: TGCGCCAGCAGCCGCCGGATAGATGCCGGGGAGCTGTTTTTT.